The 22 T cell receptor beta chains below all came from one sample that was sequenced in a study of cytomegalovirus exposure and HLA in healthy donors. Assay: immunoSEQ multiplex PCR; the TCRdb copy retains only in-frame clones and omits some. The repertoire includes about 130,000 clones, around nine tenths of them detected once, and 1.4% to 1.5% sits in the top ten. Sequencing input: PBMCs. All receptors derive from a man between 25 and 39 years old in good health and CMV-seronegative.

The chain employs TRBV2 and TRBJ2-7; a weak D match, TRBD2 (5 bases). The CDR3 contains 14 residues. Germline V gene lookup returns CDR1 SNHLY and CDR2 FYNNEI. Trimming removed 3 bases at V and 0 bases at J, with 9 bases between. The CDR3 here is CASSEAGISYEQYF. DNA for the CDR3: TGTGCCAGCAGTGAGGCGGGCATCTCCTACGAGCAGTACTTC.

The gene calls are TRBV25-1 and TRBJ2-1; 12 nucleotides line up with TRBD2. With 5 bases clipped from V and 8 bases from J, the junction kept 13 bases outside the gene matches. The germline V gene encodes CDR1 MGHDK and CDR2 SYGVNS. The CDR3 has 17 residues. CDR3 DNA: TGTGCCAGCAGTCCCTCTCGCCTAGCGGGAGGGAGGGATGAGCAGTTCTTC. Its protein is CASSPSRLAGGRDEQFF.

The sample holds one count of this clone. The chain joins TRBV27 to TRBJ2-2; tentative D call: TRBD2 (6 bases). This CDR3 has 15 residues. Germline V gives CDR1 MNHEY, CDR2 SMNVEV (reference sequence). Trimming took 5 bases from V and 1 from J, leaving 11 bases between them. In DNA, the CDR3 is TGTGCCAGCAGTCCTCAGGGAGGGAACACCGGGGAGCTGTTTTTT. As protein: CASSPQGGNTGELFF.

This chain uses TRBV5-1 with TRBJ2-5; maybe TRBD2 (5 bases). There are 13 residues in the CDR3. Per the germline V gene, CDR1 is SGHRS and CDR2 is YFSETQ. Trimming cost V 4 bases and J 2 bases, with 9 bases left between them. The CDR3 here is CASSIRGQETQYF. The CDR3, as DNA: TGCGCCAGCAGCATTCGAGGGCAAGAGACCCAGTACTTC.

This sequence joins TRBV2 and TRBJ1-4, with TRBD1 matching over 11 bases. CDR1 is SNHLY and CDR2 is FYNNEI in the germline V gene. The CDR3 loop spans 16 amino acids. After removal of 7 bases from V and 7 bases from J, the junction contained 11 bases not matched to a gene. Here the CDR3 reads CASNWDRGLSGEKLFF. CDR3 DNA sequence: TGTGCCAGCAATTGGGACAGGGGGTTGTCTGGTGAAAAACTGTTTTTT.

V usage is TRBV11-2 and J usage is TRBJ2-1; D perhaps matches TRBD1 (6 bases). The germline CDR1 and CDR2 sequences are SGHAT and FQNNGV. The CDR3 sequence is 15 residues long. Trimming took 0 bases from V and 8 from J, leaving 14 bases between them. CDR3 amino acids: CASSLDPPGAHEQFF. The CDR3 DNA follows: TGTGCCAGCAGCTTAGATCCCCCAGGGGCCCATGAGCAGTTCTTC. Full variable domain (missing parts from reference TRBV11-2 and TRBJ2-1): EAGVAQSPRYKIIEKRQSVAFWCNPISGHATLYWYQQILGQGPKLLIQFQNNGVVDDSQLPKDRFSAERLKGVDSTLKIQPAKLEDSAVYLCASSLDPPGAHEQFFGPGTRLTVL.

The chain has TRBV5-6 and TRBJ2-5; D unclear. The J call may be incorrect, as the DNA end agrees better with TRBJ2-7. The CDR3 contains 11 residues. The germline CDR1 and CDR2 sequences are SGHDT and YYEEEE. The CDR3 coding sequence is TGTGCCAGCAGCTTGGACTACGAGCAGTACTTC. It encodes CASSLDYEQYF.

The chain recombines TRBV5-1 with TRBJ2-7; 9 bases are shared with TRBD1. The CDR3 length is 15 residues. J gave up 2 bases and V 4 bases, and 7 bases lay outside the gene matches. Germline CDR1 and CDR2: SGHRS and YFSETQ. For the CDR3, the DNA is TGCGCCAGCAGCCCACAGGGGGCCATCCCCTACGAGCAGTACTTC. Translation: CASSPQGAIPYEQYF. The variable domain in full, completed from reference TRBV5-1 and TRBJ2-7, reads KAGVTQTPRYLIKTRGQQVTLSCSPISGHRSVSWYQQTPGQGLQFLFEYFSETQRNKGNFPGRFSGRQFSNSRSEMNVSTLELGDSALYLCASSPQGAIPYEQYFGPGTRLTVT.

This sequence joins TRBV18 and TRBJ1-2; TRBD1 agrees at 7 bases. The ends lost 6 bases at V and 4 bases at J; junction bases unmatched: 11. CDR1 is KGHSH and CDR2 is LQKENI in the germline V gene. CDR3 length: 15 amino acids. The DNA for the CDR3 is TGTGCCAGCTCGCCCCAGACAGGGACGGGCTATGGCTACACCTTC. It specifies CASSPQTGTGYGYTF.

In its sample, this clone was seen a few times. The genes are TRBV15 and TRBJ1-5, with TRBD1 matching 7 bases. Germline CDR1 is LNHNV and CDR2 is YYDKDF (reference sequence). V shed 0 bases and J 7 bases; nucleotides not matched to a gene: 0. This CDR3 region has 13 residues. The CDR3 coding sequence is TGTGCCACCAGCAGAGAAGGGGGCCAGCCCCAGCATTTT. It specifies CATSREGGQPQHF.

The chain uses TRBV27 and TRBJ1-1, with D possibly matching TRBD1 (5 bases). V lost 5 bases and J 0 bases, leaving 13 bases between the germline ends. The CDR3 consists of 15 residues. Germline V gene data show CDR1 as MNHEY and CDR2 as SMNVEV (reference sequence). The CDR3 DNA reads TGTGCCAGCAGTCCGACAGAACCCCTGAACACTGAAGCTTTCTTT. Its protein is CASSPTEPLNTEAFF.

This clone showed up just a few times. V and J are TRBV18 and TRBJ1-2; 7 nucleotides match TRBD1. The CDR3 runs to 14 residues. Germline CDR1 reads KGHSH; CDR2 reads LQKENI. After removal of 2 bases from V and 4 bases from J, the junction contained 4 bases not matched to a gene. The CDR3: CASSPSRQGYGYTF. For the CDR3, the DNA is TGTGCCAGCTCACCATCTAGACAGGGCTATGGCTACACCTTC.

This chain links TRBV5-4 with TRBJ2-2; possibly TRBD1 for D (6 bases). The CDR3 runs to 16 residues. Germline CDR1 and CDR2: SGHNT and YYREEE (reference sequence). Deletions cut 6 bases from V and 4 bases from J, with 19 bases between. CDR3 sequence (DNA): TGTGCCAGCACACCCCCGGCCCAGGGGACCACCGGGGAGCTGTTTTTT. Amino acid sequence: CASTPPAQGTTGELFF.

This clone was seen just once. This chain uses TRBV20-1 with TRBJ2-3, with 7 bases identical to TRBD1. The germline V gene encodes CDR1 DFQATT and CDR2 SNEGSKA (reference sequence). The CDR3 runs to 11 residues. The V and J ends lost 7 bases and 5 bases, in that order; junction bases with no gene match: 3. CDR3 amino acids: CSVDREDTQYF. In nucleotides, the CDR3 is TGCAGTGTCGACAGGGAAGATACGCAGTATTTT.

V and J are TRBV9 and TRBJ1-4; D call uncertain. Germline V gives CDR1 SGDLS, CDR2 YYNGEE. The CDR3 consists of 15 residues. Trimming took off 0 bases at V and 5 bases at J, with 11 bases between the two ends. This chain's CDR3 is CASSVESTPNEKLFF. DNA of the CDR3: TGTGCCAGCAGCGTAGAATCGACACCAAATGAAAAACTGTTTTTT.

The chain uses TRBV7-6 and TRBJ1-2, with 11 bases aligning to TRBD1. Germline-derived CDR1 and CDR2 are SGHVS and FNYEAQ. V shed 1 base and J 10 bases; nucleotides not matched to a gene: 2. The CDR3 length is 13 residues. CDR3 in amino acids: CASSLGDRGAYTF. CDR3 sequence (DNA): TGTGCCAGCAGCTTAGGGGACAGGGGGGCCTACACCTTC.

The chain joins TRBV10-1 to TRBJ2-1, with 10 bases that match TRBD1. The J segment lost 4 bases and the V segment lost 3 bases, leaving 3 bases of the junction unmatched. The germline V gene has CDR1 WNHNN and CDR2 SYGVQD (reference sequence). CDR3 length: 15 residues. The CDR3 DNA sequence: TGCGCCAGCAGTGACTCGGGACAGGGGTACAATGAGCAGTTCTTC. Protein sequence: CASSDSGQGYNEQFF.

The rearrangement uses TRBV18 and TRBJ1-4; the match to TRBD1 covers 8 bases. The ends lost 2 bases at V and 8 bases at J; junction bases unmatched: 1. Germline loops: CDR1 KGHSH, CDR2 LQKENI. CDR3 size: 13 residues. CDR3 DNA sequence: TGTGCCAGCTCACCAACAGGGGGAGAAAAACTGTTTTTT. This encodes CASSPTGGEKLFF.

The V call is TRBV6-5, the J call TRBJ2-3, with TRBD1 matching over 8 bases. The CDR3 consists of 15 residues. Germline CDR1 and CDR2: MNHEY and SVGAGI. The J segment lost 1 base and the V segment lost 2 bases, leaving 2 bases of the junction unmatched. The CDR3 coding sequence is TGTGCCAGCAGTTACAGCAGGGGGCGCACAGATACGCAGTATTTT. Protein product: CASSYSRGRTDTQYF.

In its sample, this clone was seen once. J is TRBJ1-3 and V is TRBV2; 9 bases line up with TRBD1. The germline V gene encodes CDR1 SNHLY and CDR2 FYNNEI. CDR3 length equals 14 residues. With 6 bases clipped from V and 4 bases from J, the junction kept 4 bases outside the gene matches. CDR3 region: CASRRQGVGNTIYF. CDR3 nucleotide sequence: TGTGCCAGCAGACGACAGGGGGTAGGAAACACCATATATTTT.

The chain combines TRBV25-1 with TRBJ1-2; the match to TRBD1 covers 8 bases. J gave up 6 bases and V 2 bases, and 5 bases lay outside the gene matches. The CDR3 has 14 residues. The germline gives CDR1 MGHDK, CDR2 SYGVNS. CDR3 nucleotides: TGTGCCAGCAGTGAACGACAGGGGATAGATGGCTACACCTTC. Its translation: CASSERQGIDGYTF.

This sequence joins TRBV13 and TRBJ2-3; the match to TRBD2 covers 11 bases. Trimming at V came to 2 bases and at J to 4 bases, leaving 5 bases not matched to a gene. The CDR3 runs 16 residues. Germline V CDR1 and CDR2: PRHDT, FYEKMQ (reference sequence). In DNA, the CDR3 is TGTGCCAGCAGCTTACGACTAGCGGGAAACTCAGATACGCAGTATTTT. Residues: CASSLRLAGNSDTQYF.